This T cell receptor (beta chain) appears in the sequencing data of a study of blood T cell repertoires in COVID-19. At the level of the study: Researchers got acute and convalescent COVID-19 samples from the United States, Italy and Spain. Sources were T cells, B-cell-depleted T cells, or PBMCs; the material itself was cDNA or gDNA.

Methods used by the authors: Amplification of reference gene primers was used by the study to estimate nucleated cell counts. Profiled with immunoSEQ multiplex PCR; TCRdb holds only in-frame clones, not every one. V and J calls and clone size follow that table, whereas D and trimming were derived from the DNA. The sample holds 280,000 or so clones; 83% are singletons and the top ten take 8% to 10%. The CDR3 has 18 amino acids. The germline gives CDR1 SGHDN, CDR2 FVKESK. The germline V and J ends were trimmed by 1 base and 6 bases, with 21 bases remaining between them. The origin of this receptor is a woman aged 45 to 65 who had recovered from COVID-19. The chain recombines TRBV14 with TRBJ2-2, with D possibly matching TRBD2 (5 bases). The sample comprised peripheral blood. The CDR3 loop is CASSQVVAQDGMSGELFF. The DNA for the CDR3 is TGTGCCAGCAGCCAAGTTGTGGCCCAGGACGGGATGTCCGGGGAGCTGTTTTTT.